One and the same sample provided the 17 T cell receptor beta chains below, sequenced in a study of cytomegalovirus exposure and HLA in healthy donors. In the PCR, 60 Vbeta and 13 Jbeta primers were used. The table came from immunoSEQ multiplex PCR; TCRdb's copy has only in-frame clones and leaves some out. The repertoire holds 190,000 or so clones, with roughly four fifths as singletons. The sequencing input was PBMCs. The receptors shown here come from a man aged 45-60 years in good health and CMV-seronegative.

There are a few counts of this clone. V gene TRBV29-1 combines with J gene TRBJ2-1; no definite D call. V was cut by 0 bases and J by 10 bases, with 13 bases left in between. The germline CDR1 and CDR2 sequences are SQVTM and ANQGSEA. The CDR3 loop spans 13 amino acids. The CDR3 reads CSVEEPAAREQFF. CDR3 bases: TGCAGCGTTGAAGAACCCGCCGCGAGAGAGCAGTTCTTC.

The rearrangement joins TRBV5-4 to TRBJ2-7; 9 positions agree with TRBD1. The CDR3 loop spans 15 amino acids. The trim removed 2 bases at V and 3 bases at J, leaving 6 bases unmatched. Looked up from germline, CDR1 is SGHNT and CDR2 is YYREEE (reference sequence). The CDR3, as DNA: TGTGCCAGCAGCTTTCCGGGACAGGGTCTCTACGAGCAGTACTTC. Amino acid sequence: CASSFPGQGLYEQYF.

CDR3 in DNA: TGCGCCAGCAGCTTGGCACAGCAGAACACTGAAGCTTTCTTT. Protein: CASSLAQQNTEAFF. The J gene is TRBJ1-1, the V gene TRBV5-1; D ambiguous. Germline assignment: CDR1 SGHRS and CDR2 YFSETQ. V was shortened by 0 bases and J by 1 base, with 7 bases between the two germline ends. The length of the CDR3 is 14 residues.

The chain is built from TRBV19 and TRBJ1-2; 7 bases line up with TRBD1. CDR3 length equals 12 residues. Germline CDR1 and CDR2: LNHDA and SQIVND (reference sequence). The V and J ends lost 6 bases and 10 bases, in that order; junction bases with no gene match: 8. CDR3 DNA sequence: TGTGCCAGTAGGCGGGTCGAGGGGGCCTACACCTTC. Its protein product is CASRRVEGAYTF.

In this sample, this clone turned up a few times. CDR3: CASSLQGARMGNTIYF. CDR3 DNA: TGTGCCAGCAGCCTACAGGGGGCGCGAATGGGAAACACCATATATTTT. This rearrangement joins TRBV7-2 to TRBJ1-3; 9 bases are a match to TRBD1. J was trimmed by 4 bases and V by 5 bases; bases with no gene match: 9. The CDR3 contains 16 residues. The germline gives CDR1 SGHTA, CDR2 FQGNSA.

The V and J genes are TRBV4-3 and TRBJ2-3; TRBD2 aligns across 7 bases. This CDR3 contains 17 residues. The J segment lost 2 bases and the V segment lost 1 base, leaving 9 bases of the junction unmatched. CDR1 is LGHNA and CDR2 is YSLEER in the germline V gene. The CDR3 bases are TGCGCCAGCAGCCAAGCGATCGGGGGGAGAGCCACAGATACGCAGTATTTT. Translating it yields CASSQAIGGRATDTQYF.

V gene TRBV4-3 combines with J gene TRBJ2-7; 13 bases are shared with TRBD2. Per the germline V gene, CDR1 is LGHNA and CDR2 is YSLEER. The CDR3 runs to 18 residues. Germline trimming cut 0 bases from V and 2 bases from J; bases unmatched to any gene: 7. CDR3 DNA sequence: TGCGCCAGCAGCCAAGATAGGACTAGCGGGAGTGGAGCCTACGAGCAGTACTTC. Translation gives CASSQDRTSGSGAYEQYF.

The V gene is TRBV5-1, the J gene TRBJ1-4, with D unclear. The CDR3 runs to 12 residues. Germline lookup yields CDR1 SGHRS and CDR2 YFSETQ. V lost 2 bases to trimming and J lost 7 bases, with 6 bases between them. CDR3 sequence reads: CASSLTAEKLFF. Here the CDR3 DNA reads TGCGCCAGCAGCTTAACAGCTGAAAAACTGTTTTTT.

CDR3: CASSFGFFPETAEAFF. The CDR3 DNA reads as TGTGCCAGCAGCTTTGGCTTTTTCCCAGAGACAGCAGAAGCTTTCTTT. The V and J genes are TRBV7-2 and TRBJ1-1, with D possibly being TRBD1 (5 bases). V was cut by 3 bases and J by 8 bases, with 22 bases left in between. CDR3 size: 16 residues. Germline V gene data show CDR1 as SGHTA and CDR2 as FQGNSA.

The J gene is TRBJ2-7, the V gene TRBV21-1; the D segment call TRBD1 is taken from the table without a DNA check. TRBV21-1 is designated a pseudogene. This CDR3 has 14 residues. CDR3 sequence: CASSRSTGFDEQYF. CDR3 nucleotides: TGTGCCAGCAGCAGGTCGACAGGGTTCGACGAGCAGTACTTC.

The chain uses TRBV9 and TRBJ1-1, with 9 bases fitting TRBD1. The CDR3 runs to 14 residues. From germline, CDR1 is SGDLS and CDR2 YYNGEE. V trimming: 5 bases; J trimming: 6 bases; junction bases outside the gene matches: 8. The CDR3 protein is CASSITGQGSEAFF. In DNA form, the CDR3 reads TGTGCCAGCAGTATCACGGGACAGGGTTCTGAAGCTTTCTTT.

The rearrangement links TRBV29-1 to TRBJ2-7, with 8 positions matching TRBD1. There are 13 residues in the CDR3. Trimming at V came to 5 bases and at J to 3 bases, leaving 6 bases not matched to a gene. CDR1 and CDR2 (germline): SQVTM, ANQGSEA. CDR3 sequence reads: CSVLGQGGYEQYF. The CDR3 DNA follows: TGCAGCGTTCTTGGACAGGGCGGCTACGAGCAGTACTTC.

The chain links TRBV6-5 to TRBJ1-4; the D gene is possibly TRBD1 (6 bases). The CDR3 runs to 14 residues. CDR1 and CDR2 (germline): MNHEY, SVGAGI. Trimming took off 9 bases at V and 7 bases at J, with 18 bases between the two ends. In nucleotides, the CDR3 is TGTGCCAGTAAAATGCAGGGGCACGGTGAAAAACTGTTTTTT. Translated: CASKMQGHGEKLFF.

The chain employs TRBV2 and TRBJ2-5; the D gene is possibly TRBD1 (5 bases). The V gene's germline CDR1 is SNHLY and CDR2 FYNNEI. The CDR3 length is 15 residues. V dropped 7 bases and J dropped 4 bases, with 19 bases sitting between them. CDR3 coding DNA: TGTGCCAGCACAAAAGCCAGGGTCCCCGGAGAGACCCAGTACTTC. It translates to CASTKARVPGETQYF.

V and J are TRBV27 and TRBJ2-5, with a possible D match to TRBD1 (5 bases). This CDR3 has 12 amino acids. The germline gives CDR1 MNHEY, CDR2 SMNVEV (reference sequence). V was pared by 8 bases and J by 3 bases, with 10 bases between. The CDR3 loop is CASGVGEETQYF. The CDR3 nucleotides read TGTGCCAGCGGTGTAGGGGAAGAGACCCAGTACTTC.

This clone was detected only a few times. The rearrangement uses TRBV10-3 and TRBJ1-3, with unresolved D. The germline V gene encodes CDR1 ENHRY and CDR2 SYGVKD. Deletions cut 10 bases from V and 1 base from J, with 11 bases between. The CDR3 sequence is 13 residues long. CDR3 DNA sequence: TGTGCCACCAGCCGGGAATCTGGAAACACCATATATTTT. Amino acids: CATSRESGNTIYF.

This clone was seen only a few times. In DNA, the CDR3 is TGTGCCAGCACCGGGGACAGGGGAATAGGTGGCTACACCTTC. It codes for CASTGDRGIGGYTF. The J gene is TRBJ1-2, the V gene TRBV6-6; TRBD1 agrees at 10 bases. This CDR3 has 14 amino acids. CDR1 and CDR2 from the germline V gene are MNHNY and SVGAGI (reference sequence). With 7 bases clipped from V and 7 bases from J, the junction kept 9 bases outside the gene matches.